Following are 23 T cell receptor beta chains from one sample sequenced in a study of shared T cell receptors in the human thymus. The data were produced by immunoSEQ multiplex PCR, yet TCRdb's version contains in-frame clones alone and is incomplete. The sample carries hundreds of thousands of clones, 85% to 95% recorded once. Sequencing was performed on thymocytes. These receptors came from a human donor.

This clone was recorded a few times. This rearrangement joins TRBV4-1 to TRBJ1-5; 12 nucleotides agree with TRBD1. Trimming removed 4 bases from V and 5 bases from J; junction bases left unmatched: 9. This CDR3 is 17 amino acids long. In germline, CDR1 is MGHRA, CDR2 YSYEKL. CDR3 bases: TGCGCCAGCAGCCCTGGAGGGACAGGGGGCTTGGATCAGCCCCAGCATTTT. It yields the protein CASSPGGTGGLDQPQHF.

The rearrangement uses TRBV11-2 and TRBJ2-7; 8 bases line up with TRBD2. Per germline, CDR1 SGHAT and CDR2 FQNNGV. The length of the CDR3 is 14 residues. V was pared by 10 bases and J by 3 bases, with 11 bases of the junction left unmatched. CDR3 residues: CATREREQIYEQYF. Here the CDR3 DNA reads TGTGCCACCAGAGAGCGGGAGCAGATCTACGAGCAGTACTTC. The whole variable domain, remainder taken from reference TRBV11-2 and TRBJ2-7, is EAGVAQSPRYKIIEKRQSVAFWCNPISGHATLYWYQQILGQGPKLLIQFQNNGVVDDSQLPKDRFSAERLKGVDSTLKIQPAKLEDSAVYLCATREREQIYEQYFGPGTRLTVT.

J is TRBJ1-2 and V is TRBV9; no clear D. Germline values: CDR1 SGDLS, CDR2 YYNGEE. The CDR3 totals 12 residues. V was cut by 0 bases and J by 8 bases, with 8 bases left in between. DNA for the CDR3: TGTGCCAGCAGCGTAGTAAGTTACGGCTACACCTTC. Encoded protein: CASSVVSYGYTF.

This chain uses TRBV15 with TRBJ2-1; D gene unclear. The ends were cut back, 0 bases at V and 7 bases at J, with 4 bases in the middle. Germline CDR1 LNHNV, CDR2 YYDKDF (reference sequence). The CDR3 spans 12 residues. The CDR3 bases are TGTGCCACCAGCAGAGATACAAATGAGCAGTTCTTC. Translating gives CATSRDTNEQFF.

The rearrangement links TRBV6-4 to TRBJ2-7; 12 bases line up with TRBD2. The germline V gene encodes CDR1 MRHNA and CDR2 SNTAGT. V shed 3 bases and J 3 bases; nucleotides not matched to a gene: 12. This CDR3 spans 18 amino acids. The CDR3 DNA is TGTGCCAGCAGTGAAAGGGGGACTAGCGGGTTGCACGGCTACGAGCAGTACTTC. Translated: CASSERGTSGLHGYEQYF.

This clone was recorded once. This chain links TRBV29-1 with TRBJ2-1; perhaps TRBD2 as D (6 bases). V was cut by 4 bases and J by 1 base, with 20 bases left in between. Germline values: CDR1 SQVTM, CDR2 ANQGSEA. This CDR3 has 17 residues. This CDR3 reads CSVARDGARGSYNEQFF. CDR3 DNA sequence: TGCAGCGTTGCCCGGGACGGAGCACGGGGGTCCTACAATGAGCAGTTCTTC.

The CDR3 bases are TGTGCCAGCAGCGTGGGACCCGGGGGTAATGAGCAGTTCTTC. This sequence encodes CASSVGPGGNEQFF. This rearrangement joins TRBV9 to TRBJ2-1, with TRBD2 as a possible D gene (6 bases). V was pared by 2 bases and J by 7 bases, with 13 bases between. Per germline, CDR1 SGDLS and CDR2 YYNGEE. The CDR3 contains 14 residues.

The chain carries TRBV10-1 and TRBJ2-1; 9 bases fit TRBD2. J was trimmed by 6 bases and V by 5 bases; bases with no gene match: 14. CDR3 length: 17 amino acids. Germline V CDR1 and CDR2: WNHNN, SYGVQD (reference sequence). The CDR3 coding sequence is TGCGCCAGCAGTACTCCTAAGCGGGAGGTCCACGGCAATGAGCAGTTCTTC. This gives the protein CASSTPKREVHGNEQFF.

This clone occurred once. The chain is built from TRBV5-4 and TRBJ2-5; perhaps D is TRBD1 or TRBD2 (5 bases each). The CDR3 is 15 amino acids. CDR1 is SGHNT, CDR2 YYREEE, per germline (reference sequence). Trimming removed 4 bases at V and 4 bases at J, with 17 bases between. DNA for the CDR3: TGTGCCAGCAGCCAGTCGAGGGGACCCACAGAGACCCAGTACTTC. Its translation is CASSQSRGPTETQYF. The full variable domain, with the rest looked up from reference TRBV5-4 and TRBJ2-5, is ETGVTQSPTHLIKTRGQQVTLRCSSQSGHNTVSWYQQALGQGPQFIFQYYREEENGRGNFPPRFSGLQFPNYSSELNVNALELDDSALYLCASSQSRGPTETQYFGPGTRLLVL.

V is TRBV6-1 and J is TRBJ2-2, with D hard to call. V was pared by 7 bases and J by 4 bases, with 7 bases between. Germline V gene sequence: CDR1 MNHNS, CDR2 SASEGT. This CDR3 has 12 amino acids. The CDR3 loop is CASTGPTGELFF. The CDR3 nucleotides are TGTGCCAGCACAGGTCCCACCGGGGAGCTGTTTTTT.

The rearrangement links TRBV15 to TRBJ2-3, with 7 bases that match TRBD2. This CDR3 spans 15 amino acids. Germline V gives CDR1 LNHNV, CDR2 YYDKDF (reference sequence). The ends lost 0 bases at V and 9 bases at J; junction bases unmatched: 9. The CDR3: CATSREGTKLQTQYF. The CDR3 DNA is TGTGCCACCAGCAGAGAAGGGACTAAATTACAGACGCAGTATTTT. Combining the CDR3 with reference TRBV15 and TRBJ2-3 gives the whole variable domain DAMVIQNPRYQVTQFGKPVTLSCSQTLNHNVMYWYQQKSSQAPKLLFHYYDKDFNNEADTPDNFQSRRPNTSFCFLDIRSPGLGDTAMYLCATSREGTKLQTQYFGPGTRLTVL.

As concerns this clone: The same CDR3 also results from other DNA sequences found in this sample. V and J are TRBV6-5 and TRBJ1-2; tentative D call: TRBD1 (5 bases). Germline V gene lookup returns CDR1 MNHEY and CDR2 SVGAGI. The CDR3 is 14 amino acids. The germline V and J ends were trimmed by 0 bases and 3 bases, with 8 bases remaining between them. The CDR3 coding sequence is TGTGCCAGCAGTTACTCTGGGGGGGACTATGGCTACACCTTC. Protein sequence: CASSYSGGDYGYTF.

The V and J genes are TRBV5-5 and TRBJ1-2; D is ambiguous. Trimming took off 5 bases at V and 6 bases at J, with 8 bases between the two ends. The CDR3 spans 11 residues. Per the germline V gene, CDR1 is SGHKS and CDR2 is YYEKEE (reference sequence). CDR3 DNA sequence: TGTGCCAGCAGAAGGGTTCATGGCTACACCTTC. Its protein product is CASRRVHGYTF.

The chain joins TRBV19 to TRBJ2-7; 9 bases align to TRBD2. The germline gives CDR1 LNHDA, CDR2 SQIVND (reference sequence). V was pared by 2 bases and J by 2 bases, with 10 bases of the junction left unmatched. There are 17 residues in the CDR3. In DNA, the CDR3 is TGTGCCAGTAGTATATGGCCCGGCCCTAGCGGGACCTACGAGCAGTACTTC. This encodes CASSIWPGPSGTYEQYF.

The chain uses TRBV4-3 and TRBJ2-5; 11 nucleotides agree with TRBD2. Germline V CDR1 and CDR2: LGHNA, YSLEER. V trimming: 5 bases; J trimming: 2 bases; junction bases outside the gene matches: 10. This CDR3 contains 17 residues. The CDR3 nucleotides read TGCGCCAGCAGCAAAGGTGGACTAGCGGGTTTACAAGAGACCCAGTACTTC. Translated: CASSKGGLAGLQETQYF.

This chain joins TRBV5-4 and TRBJ2-1, with D possibly being TRBD1 or TRBD2 (5 bases each). The CDR3 spans 14 residues. V was pared by 4 bases and J by 8 bases, with 16 bases between. CDR1 SGHNT and CDR2 YYREEE come from the germline V gene (reference sequence). The CDR3 protein is CASSPPGTSHEQFF. As DNA, the CDR3 is TGTGCCAGCAGCCCTCCCGGGACGAGCCATGAGCAGTTCTTC. The complete variable domain, with remaining parts taken from reference TRBV5-4 and TRBJ2-1, reads ETGVTQSPTHLIKTRGQQVTLRCSSQSGHNTVSWYQQALGQGPQFIFQYYREEENGRGNFPPRFSGLQFPNYSSELNVNALELDDSALYLCASSPPGTSHEQFFGPGTRLTVL.

The chain is built from TRBV28 and TRBJ2-1, with unresolved D. The germline V gene has CDR1 MDHEN and CDR2 SYDVKM. The V and J ends lost 6 bases and 2 bases respectively, with 23 bases between them. The CDR3 is 18 amino acids. The CDR3 loop is CASRKRPSPLTPYNEQFF. The CDR3 coding sequence is TGTGCCAGCAGGAAGAGACCATCCCCCCTAACTCCCTACAATGAGCAGTTCTTC.

This sequence joins TRBV20-1 and TRBJ1-2, with D maybe TRBD1 (5 bases). This CDR3 has 10 residues. The V gene lost 5 bases and the J gene lost 6 bases, with 7 bases spanning the gap. Germline-derived CDR1 and CDR2 are DFQATT and SNEGSKA (reference sequence). The CDR3 coding sequence is TGCAGTGCTCAAGGGGATGGCTACACCTTC. It translates to CSAQGDGYTF.

This chain joins TRBV7-9 and TRBJ2-1; 7 nucleotides line up with TRBD2. CDR1 and CDR2 (germline): SEHNR, FQNEAQ (reference sequence). There are 15 residues in the CDR3. Trimming at V came to 2 bases and at J to 8 bases, leaving 9 bases not matched to a gene. CDR3 sequence: CASSLRREQTDEQFF. CDR3 nucleotides: TGTGCCAGCAGCTTAAGGCGGGAGCAAACCGATGAGCAGTTCTTC.

The chain uses TRBV7-2 and TRBJ1-5; D possibly corresponds to TRBD1 (5 bases). V was cut by 2 bases and J by 5 bases, with 19 bases left in between. CDR3 size: 17 residues. CDR1 and CDR2 from the germline V gene are SGHTA and FQGNSA. The CDR3 DNA sequence: TGTGCCAGCAGCTTACGGCTCCTGAGGAGGGGAGATCAGCCCCAGCATTTT. It yields the protein CASSLRLLRRGDQPQHF.

The chain links TRBV11-2 to TRBJ1-1; D is unresolved. The V end was cut by 5 bases, the J end by 5 bases, with 27 bases between. The germline V gene has CDR1 SGHAT and CDR2 FQNNGV. The CDR3 loop spans 18 amino acids. CDR3 sequence reads: CASSLRRHIGKEKTEAFF. The CDR3 DNA reads as TGTGCCAGCAGCCTTAGACGACATATAGGGAAAGAAAAAACTGAAGCTTTCTTT.

The genes are TRBV27 and TRBJ2-5, with 9 nucleotides matching TRBD2. Germline V CDR1 and CDR2: MNHEY, SMNVEV (reference sequence). With 6 bases clipped from V and 6 bases from J, the junction kept 14 bases outside the gene matches. The CDR3 is 16 residues long. The CDR3 bases are TGTGCCAGCAGCCCCGGATCTAGCGGGGCAGGGAAGACCCAGTACTTC. Its translation: CASSPGSSGAGKTQYF.

This clone has just one count. V and J are TRBV7-2 and TRBJ1-5; D gene ambiguous. V was trimmed by 5 bases and J by 2 bases, leaving 7 bases between them. CDR1 is SGHTA, CDR2 FQGNSA, per germline. The CDR3 contains 13 residues. CDR3 region: CASSPPGNQPQHF. CDR3 nucleotide sequence: TGTGCCAGCAGCCCCCCCGGCAATCAGCCCCAGCATTTT.